This TCR beta chain was sequenced during a study of T cell responses to AZD1222 COVID-19 vaccine. Profiled with immunoSEQ multiplex PCR; TCRdb holds only in-frame clones, not every one. The table has around 100,000 clones, roughly nine tenths seen once. The clonotype comes from an adult in good health. This specimen was peripheral blood, taken on day 0 of AZD1222 vaccination.

DNA for the CDR3: TGCGCCAGCAGCTTGAACAGAGACACTGAAGCTTTCTTT. It yields the protein CASSLNRDTEAFF. The genes are TRBV5-1 and TRBJ1-1; D is unclear. Trimming took off 1 base at V and 3 bases at J, with 7 bases between the two ends. From germline, CDR1 is SGHRS and CDR2 YFSETQ. There are 13 residues in the CDR3.